This is a list of T cell receptor beta chains from one sample in a study of identical twins. TCRdb reprocessed the 5' RACE reads with MiXCR, giving one entry per CDR3 protein. The sample has about 890,000 distinct CDR3 sequences, about 12% seen once. These data also featured in a second study, about yellow fever vaccine responses in identical twins.

Sample: PBMCs. All receptors come from a woman aged 18 to 35 in good health. Both conserved end residues are part of each CDR3. Fields, in order: D gene, clone size, V gene, CDR3 protein. A D gene is named only where the DNA matches it firmly. Not every row has a clone size; where given, it reads once, few, many or a size class.

NA NA TRBV5-6 CASSQEGGFYNEQFF
NA few TRBV5-1 CASSLPSGPYTDTQYF
NA NA TRBV5-1 CASSKPGSPLHF
NA NA TRBV20-1 CSASPRGRASSYEQYF
NA few TRBV6-1 CASRRPGQSTEAFF
TRBD2 many TRBV5-1 CASSLEGLAGGRYEQYF
NA NA TRBV27 CASKEVDLPITEAFF
NA few TRBV3-1 CASSTGLGDTEAFF
TRBD1 NA TRBV27 CASTWDRTTGELFF
NA few TRBV27 CASSFLHLGLHF
TRBD2 NA TRBV5-1 CASSLLREGLNEQFF
TRBD2 few TRBV7-9 CASSFSSGRVKETQYF
TRBD2 few TRBV29-1 CSVDGLAETNEQFF
NA NA TRBV6-2/TRBV6-3 CASSFNPGGRYTGELFF
NA few TRBV7-3 CASSSTPGLGYEQFF
NA NA TRBV12-3/TRBV12-4 CASSLIGGLDTEAFF
NA many TRBV12-3/TRBV12-4 CASSPGAGEAFF
NA many TRBV6-1 CASSERGSFYEQYF
NA few TRBV5-1 CASSLDREGVHTEAFF
TRBD2 NA TRBV20-1 CCARLREGPRYNEQFF
NA few TRBV5-1 CASSLEDRLNEQFF
NA few TRBV14 CASSQIRGSSNEQFF
NA few TRBV7-8 CASSLSPAPEAFF
TRBD2 few TRBV29-1 CSVGLLAGAYNEQFF
TRBD1 NA TRBV7-3 CASSLRPGGTGELFF
NA NA TRBV2 CASSPWGGYEQYF
TRBD2 NA TRBV27 CASSLAGGAKETQYF
NA few TRBV6-4 CASSVRASPLYNEQFF